The 9 T cell receptor beta chains listed next were all sequenced from one sample in a study of long-term antiretroviral therapy in people with HIV. A v3.0 immunoSEQ assay was performed at survey level. The protocol was immunoSEQ multiplex PCR, while the TCRdb copy is restricted to in-frame clones and leaves out a portion. The sample records 11,000 to 15,000 clones, over 75% being singletons. The sample consisted of unsorted PBMCs, taken 6.2 years after starting antiretroviral therapy. The receptors were gathered from a man in his forties or fifties with HIV.

V is TRBV9 and J is TRBJ2-7; a possible D gene is TRBD1 (6 bases). There are 15 residues in the CDR3. CDR1 SGDLS and CDR2 YYNGEE come from the germline V gene. The V end was cut by 0 bases, the J end by 3 bases, with 13 bases between. The CDR3 region has the DNA TGTGCCAGCAGCGTAGATCCAGCAGGGGACTACGAGCAGTACTTC. This translates into CASSVDPAGDYEQYF.

This chain joins TRBV4-3 and TRBJ1-6; D is undetermined. The CDR3 sequence is 13 residues long. Trimming took 6 bases from V and 0 from J, leaving 3 bases between them. Per germline, CDR1 LGHNA and CDR2 YSLEER. The CDR3 DNA reads TGCGCCAGCAGGGGCTCCTATAATTCACCCCTCCACTTT. Protein: CASRGSYNSPLHF.

J is TRBJ2-7 and V is TRBV28; possible D gene TRBD2, 5 bases. Germline CDR1 is MDHEN and CDR2 is SYDVKM. V dropped 5 bases and J dropped 6 bases, with 17 bases sitting between them. This CDR3 region has 14 residues. In nucleotides, the CDR3 is TGTGCCAGCAGTCCCCCGGAGAGGGTGGCCGAGCAGTACTTC. Residues: CASSPPERVAEQYF.

The V and J genes are TRBV2 and TRBJ1-1, with a possible D match to TRBD1 (5 bases). Trimming removed 6 bases from V and 4 bases from J, with 12 bases in between. CDR3 length: 13 amino acids. Germline assignment: CDR1 SNHLY and CDR2 FYNNEI. The chain's CDR3 is CASSGDGGTEAFF. Written as DNA, the CDR3 is TGTGCCAGCAGCGGGGACGGGGGCACTGAAGCTTTCTTT.

The chain combines TRBV30 with TRBJ2-2; D tentatively fits TRBD1 or TRBD2 (5 bases each). Germline V CDR1 and CDR2: GTSNPN, SVGIG (reference sequence). Trimming stripped 1 base from V and 7 bases from J, with 10 bases between. CDR3 length equals 13 residues. CDR3 DNA sequence: TGTGCCTGGAGTGGGGGGATGGACGGGGAGCTGTTTTTT. Protein: CAWSGGMDGELFF.

The chain uses TRBV30 and TRBJ1-5, with D perhaps matching TRBD1 (6 bases). The CDR3 consists of 13 residues. V shed 0 bases and J shed 5 bases, with 8 bases lying between them. Germline CDR1 is GTSNPN and CDR2 is SVGIG (reference sequence). DNA of the CDR3: TGTGCCTGGAGTGTACAGGGAGATCAGCCCCAGCATTTT. It is translated as CAWSVQGDQPQHF.

This sequence joins TRBV7-9 and TRBJ2-7, with a tentative D call TRBD1 (6 bases). Germline V lookup: CDR1 SEHNR, CDR2 FQNEAQ (reference sequence). The length of the CDR3 is 13 residues. The V gene lost 3 bases and the J gene lost 5 bases, with 11 bases spanning the gap. The CDR3 nucleotides are TGTGCCAGCAGCTTGTGGGGGCTCGACGAGCAGTACTTC. Translation: CASSLWGLDEQYF.

The rearrangement uses TRBV9 and TRBJ2-1, with D hard to call. This CDR3 has 13 amino acids. The germline V gene has CDR1 SGDLS and CDR2 YYNGEE. V lost 0 bases to trimming and J lost 2 bases, with 3 bases between them. CDR3 coding DNA: TGTGCCAGCAGCGTAGTTGCCTACAATGAGCAGTTCTTC. As protein: CASSVVAYNEQFF.

V gene TRBV5-4 combines with J gene TRBJ2-2; D remains unclear. The V and J ends lost 0 bases and 1 base respectively, with 7 bases between them. This CDR3 region has 15 residues. Germline V gene data show CDR1 as SGHNT and CDR2 as YYREEE (reference sequence). CDR3 in DNA: TGTGCCAGCAGCTTGGGCGGCCAGAACACCGGGGAGCTGTTTTTT. This translates into CASSLGGQNTGELFF.